The table lists the clone carrying this T cell receptor beta chain with a count of one. Reverse transcription of about 0.45 to 1 ug RNA used random hexamers. One entry per CDR3 protein results from TCRdb running MiXCR on the immunoSEQ multiplex PCR reads. The sample lists 200,000 or so distinct CDR3 sequences, around nine tenths occurring once. CDR1 and CDR2 from the germline V gene are SGDLS and YYNGEE. The CDR3 is 13 amino acids. V dropped 6 bases and J dropped 6; count of bases not matched to a gene: 6. The data derive from a study of CD8 T cells in Susac syndrome. The clonotype originates from a human donor with multiple sclerosis. Sequencing used CD8+ T cells from PBMCs. This chain joins TRBV9 and TRBJ2-1; 7 nucleotides agree with TRBD2. The CDR3 region has the DNA TGTGCCAGCAACGGCGGGGGAACCAATGAGCAGTTCTTC. It encodes CASNGGGTNEQFF.